This T cell receptor (beta chain) was captured by sequencing in a study of T cell responses to AZD1222 COVID-19 vaccine. A single count supports this clone. Its antigen remains unidentified. This CDR3 is 16 amino acids long. The V and J ends lost 5 bases and 2 bases, in that order; junction bases with no gene match: 6. CDR1 and CDR2 from the germline V gene are LNHDA and SQIVND (reference sequence). Method: immunoSEQ multiplex PCR; TCRdb's copy keeps in-frame clones and lacks some. The repertoire holds 85,000 to 90,000 clones, with around 90% as singletons. Study-wide findings and caveats: Increased Spike-specific TCR breadth and depth were observed after two AZD1222 doses. Every sample of the repertoires postdated the peak T cell response.

V usage is TRBV19 and J usage is TRBJ2-2; 9 positions agree with TRBD2. This receptor was identified in an adult who received the AZD1222 COVID-19 vaccine. Material: peripheral blood, obtained 28 days after the second AZD1222 dose. As DNA, the CDR3 is TGTGCCAGTAGTTCCTCAGCGGGGGGCAACACCGGGGAGCTGTTTTTT. Protein sequence: CASSSSAGGNTGELFF.